A selection of T cell receptor beta chains follows, all from one sample in a study of blood T cell repertoires in COVID-19. Assay: immunoSEQ multiplex PCR; the TCRdb copy retains only in-frame clones and omits some. The sample carries approximately 170,000 clones, approximately 82% recorded once. The source material was peripheral blood. These receptors originate from a man aged 65-85 years who had recovered from COVID-19. Each CDR3 is given with its conserved first and last residue. The order of the fields is D gene, V gene, J gene, clone size, CDR3 DNA, CDR3 protein. A D gene is named only where the DNA matches it firmly. The size entry is marked missing in some rows and otherwise reads once, few, many or a size class.

-	TRBV5-1	TRBJ1-1	-	TGCGCCAGCAGCTTCGCTACCCTTGGTAACACTGAAGCTTTCTTT	CASSFATLGNTEAFF
-	TRBV6-5	TRBJ1-2	-	TGTGCCAGCTCTCCTCGGGACTTCTATGGCTACACCTTC	CASSPRDFYGYTF
TRBD2	TRBV5-1	TRBJ2-2	-	TGCGCCAGCAGCTTCGGGGGGTACACCGGGGAGCTGTTTTTT	CASSFGGYTGELFF
TRBD1	TRBV19	TRBJ1-4	-	TGTGCCAGTAGTACTCACAGGGGGCCCACTAATGAAAAACTGTTTTTT	CASSTHRGPTNEKLFF
TRBD1	TRBV2	TRBJ2-7	many	TGTGCCAGCAGCAGCGGACAGGGCCGATCCTACGAGCAGTACTTC	CASSSGQGRSYEQYF
-	TRBV10-1	TRBJ2-1	-	TGCGCCAGCAGTGAGTCGCTAGCGATAGGCTACAATGAGCAGTTCTTC	CASSESLAIGYNEQFF
-	TRBV19	TRBJ1-1	-	TGTGCCAGTAGTCATATAGGGGCGACGGGGAACACTGAAGCTTTCTTT	CASSHIGATGNTEAFF
-	TRBV2	TRBJ1-6	-	TGTGCCAGCAGTGAAGGCAGGGGCTCCTATAATTCACCCCTCCACTTT	CASSEGRGSYNSPLHF
TRBD2	TRBV11-2	TRBJ2-1	-	TGTGCCAGCAGCTTAACCAGCGGGAGTCACGACAATGAGCAGTTCTTC	CASSLTSGSHDNEQFF
TRBD1	TRBV5-1	TRBJ2-3	once	TGCGCCAGCAGCCTGTCTTTATTTACAGGGGGCGCAGATACGCAGTATTTT	CASSLSLFTGGADTQYF
TRBD1	TRBV28	TRBJ2-7	-	TGTGCCAGCAGCTCCGGCGGGACAGGGGCCTACGAGCAGTACTTC	CASSSGGTGAYEQYF
TRBD1	TRBV4-1	TRBJ2-7	-	TGCGCCAGCAGCCCGCCCGGAAGACAGGGGGCGCGATACGAGCAGTACTTC	CASSPPGRQGARYEQYF
-	TRBV28	TRBJ1-1	-	TGTGCCAGCACCAAACCTCCCGGGTTCGACACTGAAGCTTTCTTT	CASTKPPGFDTEAFF
-	TRBV10-1	TRBJ2-7	many	TGCGCCAGCAGTACGAGCTCCTACGAGCAGTACTTC	CASSTSSYEQYF
TRBD1	TRBV7-9	TRBJ1-2	-	TGTGCCAGCAGTCGCCCGACAGGGGTGTATGGCTACACCTTC	CASSRPTGVYGYTF
-	TRBV9	TRBJ1-2	-	TGTGCCAGCAGCGTTTTCCGAACTCCTAACTATGGCTACACCTTC	CASSVFRTPNYGYTF
-	TRBV19	TRBJ2-7	-	TGTGCCAGTAGTAGGGACACCCAATACGAGCAGTACTTC	CASSRDTQYEQYF
TRBD2	TRBV6-2/TRBV6-3	TRBJ2-2	-	TGTGCCAGCAGTCGGCGAGAGGGAGGGCATGGCGGGGAGCTGTTTTTT	CASSRREGGHGGELFF
TRBD2	TRBV9	TRBJ2-1	once	TGTGCCAGCAGCGTTGTAGTAGCGGGAGGGGTCAATGAGCAGTTCTTC	CASSVVVAGGVNEQFF
-	TRBV7-3	TRBJ2-1	-	TGTGCCAGCAGCCCCCGGAGCGGAGACTACAATGAGCAGTTCTTC	CASSPRSGDYNEQFF
-	TRBV21-1	TRBJ2-7	-	TGTGCCAGCAGCAAAGGTGGGAGGGGGGGCTACGAGCAGTACTTC	CASSKGGRGGYEQYF
-	TRBV4-1	TRBJ1-1	-	TGCGCCAGCAGCCAAGATGAACAGGCGGGGACTGAAGCTTTCTTT	CASSQDEQAGTEAFF
-	TRBV4-3	TRBJ2-7	-	TGCGCCAGCAGCCAAGAACTGGGCCAAATTTACGAGCAGTACTTC	CASSQELGQIYEQYF
-	TRBV3-1/TRBV3-2	TRBJ2-4	-	TGTGCCAGCAGCTCGCCCCGGGGAAAGTACTTC	CASSSPRGKYF
TRBD2	TRBV19	TRBJ2-7	-	TGTGCCAGTAGTATGGGGACTAGCGGGAGGCCTACCTACGAGCAGTACTTC	CASSMGTSGRPTYEQYF